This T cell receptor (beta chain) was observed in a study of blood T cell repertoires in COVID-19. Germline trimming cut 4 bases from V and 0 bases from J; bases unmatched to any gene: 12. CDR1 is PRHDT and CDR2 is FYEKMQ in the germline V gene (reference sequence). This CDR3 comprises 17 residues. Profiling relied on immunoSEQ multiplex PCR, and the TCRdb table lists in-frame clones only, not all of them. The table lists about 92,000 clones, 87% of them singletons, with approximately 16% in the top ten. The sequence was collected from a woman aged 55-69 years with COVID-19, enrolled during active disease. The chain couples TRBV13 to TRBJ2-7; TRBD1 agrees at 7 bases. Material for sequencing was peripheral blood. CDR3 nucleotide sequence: TGTGCCAGCAGCTCGAAAACCGGGACAGTCGACTCCTACGAGCAGTACTTC. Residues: CASSSKTGTVDSYEQYF. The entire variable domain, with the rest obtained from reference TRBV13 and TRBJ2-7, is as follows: AAGVIQSPRHLIKEKRETATLKCYPIPRHDTVYWYQQGPGQDPQFLISFYEKMQSDKGSIPDRFSAQQFSDYHSELNMSSLELGDSALYFCASSSKTGTVDSYEQYFGPGTRLTVT.